Shown below are 10 T cell receptor beta chains from a single sample sequenced in a study of Tregs in tolerant kidney transplant recipients. Related graft donors supplied nonmyeloablative bone marrow transplants, and mixed chimerism was transient. The table came from immunoSEQ multiplex PCR; TCRdb's copy has only in-frame clones and leaves some out. The table lists approximately 60,000 clones, over 75% of them singletons, with more than 3% in the top ten. Source: CD4+ T cells from blood (PBMCs), taken 6 months after the transplant. These receptor sequences come from a human patient who received a combined kidney and bone marrow transplant. The graft donor may be the source of some T cells.

V and J are TRBV5-1 and TRBJ1-2; 12 nucleotides match TRBD1. The trim removed 4 bases at V and 4 bases at J, leaving 5 bases unmatched. The CDR3 extends over 15 amino acids. In germline, CDR1 is SGHRS, CDR2 YFSETQ. The CDR3 region has the DNA TGCGCCAGCAGCCAAGGGACAGGGGGCATCTATGGCTACACCTTC. Its translation is CASSQGTGGIYGYTF. The whole variable domain, filled in from reference TRBV5-1 and TRBJ1-2, reads KAGVTQTPRYLIKTRGQQVTLSCSPISGHRSVSWYQQTPGQGLQFLFEYFSETQRNKGNFPGRFSGRQFSNSRSEMNVSTLELGDSALYLCASSQGTGGIYGYTFGSGTRLTVV.

The chain recombines TRBV7-9 with TRBJ2-2; D unresolved. V lost 1 base to trimming and J lost 9 bases, with 12 bases between them. This CDR3 is 14 amino acids long. CDR1 SEHNR and CDR2 FQNEAQ come from the germline V gene (reference sequence). CDR3 sequence: CASSLGNAEWELFF. The CDR3 DNA reads as TGTGCCAGCAGCTTAGGTAACGCCGAGTGGGAGCTGTTTTTT. Full variable domain (outside the CDR3, taken from reference TRBV7-9 and TRBJ2-2): DTGVSQNPRHKITKRGQNVTFRCDPISEHNRLYWYRQTLGQGPEFLTYFQNEAQLEKSRLLSDRFSAERPKGSFSTLEIQRTEQGDSAMYLCASSLGNAEWELFFGEGSRLTVL.

This clone has just one count. J is TRBJ1-6 and V is TRBV7-9; D is ambiguous. There are 12 residues in the CDR3. Germline V gives CDR1 SEHNR, CDR2 FQNEAQ (reference sequence). Trimming took 6 bases from V and 7 from J, leaving 7 bases between them. CDR3 in amino acids: CASRIQNSPLHF. The CDR3 DNA sequence: TGTGCCAGCAGGATACAGAATTCACCCCTCCACTTT.

The V call is TRBV4-2, the J call TRBJ2-3; no clear D. The V end was cut by 1 base, the J end by 6 bases, with 5 bases between. CDR3 size: 12 residues. Germline V CDR1 and CDR2: LGHNA, YNFKEQ. Here the CDR3 DNA reads TGTGCCAGCAGCCAAGGGCCGGATACGCAGTATTTT. It translates to CASSQGPDTQYF.

There are a few counts of this clone. CDR3 coding DNA: TGTGCCAGCAGTTTATGGTTGGCGGGAGGGCCGGGGGATACGCAGTATTTT. Its translation: CASSLWLAGGPGDTQYF. The V call is TRBV27, the J call TRBJ2-3; 9 nucleotides match TRBD2. V was clipped by 1 base and J by 6 bases; unmatched bases: 11. The CDR3 runs to 17 residues. CDR1 is MNHEY, CDR2 SMNVEV, per germline (reference sequence).

The chain recombines TRBV2 with TRBJ2-5; D gene uncertain. Deletions cut 7 bases from V and 2 bases from J, with 8 bases between. This CDR3 contains 12 residues. CDR1 is SNHLY, CDR2 FYNNEI, per germline. The CDR3 region is CASKWQQETQYF. For the CDR3, the DNA is TGTGCCAGCAAATGGCAGCAAGAGACCCAGTACTTC.

The gene calls are TRBV29-1 and TRBJ1-4, with 9 positions matching TRBD1. With V trimmed by 3 bases and J by 7 bases, 9 bases remained unmatched. The CDR3 extends over 15 amino acids. The germline gives CDR1 SQVTM, CDR2 ANQGSEA. CDR3 nucleotides: TGCAGCGTTGAGCTTTTGACAGGGGGGTTTGAAAAACTGTTTTTT. The encoded protein is CSVELLTGGFEKLFF.

This clone was picked up a small number of times. V is TRBV6-1 and J is TRBJ1-3; the D is unclear. CDR1 MNHNS and CDR2 SASEGT come from the germline V gene. This CDR3 comprises 16 residues. The ends were cut back, 4 bases at V and 0 bases at J, with 13 bases in the middle. As DNA, the CDR3 is TGTGCCAGCAGTGGACATTATGGTTTCTCTGGAAACACCATATATTTT. Translating gives CASSGHYGFSGNTIYF.

The chain combines TRBV11-2 with TRBJ2-1; TRBD2 matches 10 bases. V lost 4 bases to trimming and J lost 7 bases; unmatched junction nucleotides: 13. Germline V gene sequence: CDR1 SGHAT, CDR2 FQNNGV. The CDR3 loop spans 17 amino acids. CDR3: CASSSQGAGGPRNEQFF. The CDR3 bases are TGTGCCAGCAGCTCCCAGGGAGCGGGGGGGCCTAGGAATGAGCAGTTCTTC.

V is TRBV5-1 and J is TRBJ1-2; D gene ambiguous. The CDR3 sequence is 13 residues long. V lost 0 bases and J 8 bases, leaving 11 bases between the germline ends. Germline loops: CDR1 SGHRS, CDR2 YFSETQ. This chain's CDR3 is CASSLAEGLGYTF. In DNA, the CDR3 is TGCGCCAGCAGCTTGGCGGAGGGTTTGGGCTACACCTTC.